One T cell receptor beta chain is described in this entry. Its antigen remains unidentified. The data are from a study of beta chain features in type 1 diabetes. CD45RO/CCR7/CD25/CD127/CD95/CD27 sorting isolated CD4+ naive, central memory, regulatory and stem cell-like memory cells. Purities over 98% were achieved in all sorted populations. As every portion of the isolated RNA was reverse transcribed, the sequencing read expressed TCRB transcripts. TCRdb keeps only in-frame clones here, not all; method: immunoSEQ multiplex PCR. The sample contains more than 120,000 clones, 10% of which appear only once. The V gene lost 1 base and the J gene lost 4 bases, with 13 bases spanning the gap. This CDR3 comprises 15 residues. Germline CDR1 SGHTA, CDR2 FQGNSA. Study-wide findings and caveats: Cells that show high TCR expression could be over-represented by cDNA sequencing. Type 1 diabetes patients showed a moderate but significant shortening of TCRB CDR3s in all four CD4+ subsets.

This chain joins TRBV7-2 and TRBJ1-2; D remains ambiguous. Sequences were obtained from naive CD4+ T cells from blood. The clonotype comes from a man aged 18 to 30 in good health. The CDR3 DNA sequence: TGTGCCAGCAGCTTAGGAGGCCAGCGGGCCTATGGCTACACCTTC. Its translation is CASSLGGQRAYGYTF.